What follows is one TCR beta chain and its context. The repertoire was sequenced with immunoSEQ multiplex PCR; TCRdb's copy has only in-frame clones and lacks some. The repertoire holds 150,000 or so clones, with 85% to 90% as singletons. The data belong to a study of blood T cell repertoires in COVID-19. About the study: Sources were T cells, B-cell-depleted T cells, or PBMCs; the material itself was cDNA or gDNA.

Germline V gene sequence: CDR1 SGHKS, CDR2 YYEKEE (reference sequence). V shed 2 bases and J shed 6 bases, with 11 bases lying between them. This CDR3 is built from 14 residues. The sequence derives from a woman in her 70s with COVID-19, enrolled during active disease. The specimen sequenced was peripheral blood. The rearrangement joins TRBV5-5 to TRBJ1-4, with unresolved D. The CDR3: CASSFPISDEKLFF. In DNA form, the CDR3 reads TGTGCCAGCAGCTTCCCTATTTCGGATGAAAAACTGTTTTTT.